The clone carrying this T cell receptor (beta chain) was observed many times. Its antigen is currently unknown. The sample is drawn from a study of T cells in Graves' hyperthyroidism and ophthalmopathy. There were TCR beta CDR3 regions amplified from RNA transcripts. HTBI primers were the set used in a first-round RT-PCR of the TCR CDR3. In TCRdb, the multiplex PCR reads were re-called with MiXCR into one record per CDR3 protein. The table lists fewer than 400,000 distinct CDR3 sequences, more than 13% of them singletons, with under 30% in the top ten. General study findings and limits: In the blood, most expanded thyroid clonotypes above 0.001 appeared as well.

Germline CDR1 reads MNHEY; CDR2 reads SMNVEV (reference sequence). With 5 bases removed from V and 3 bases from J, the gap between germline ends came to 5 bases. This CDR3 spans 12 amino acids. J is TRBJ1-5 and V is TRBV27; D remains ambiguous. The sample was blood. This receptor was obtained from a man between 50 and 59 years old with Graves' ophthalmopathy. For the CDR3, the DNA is TGTGCCAGCAGTAGCGACAATCAGCCCCAGCATTTT. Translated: CASSSDNQPQHF.